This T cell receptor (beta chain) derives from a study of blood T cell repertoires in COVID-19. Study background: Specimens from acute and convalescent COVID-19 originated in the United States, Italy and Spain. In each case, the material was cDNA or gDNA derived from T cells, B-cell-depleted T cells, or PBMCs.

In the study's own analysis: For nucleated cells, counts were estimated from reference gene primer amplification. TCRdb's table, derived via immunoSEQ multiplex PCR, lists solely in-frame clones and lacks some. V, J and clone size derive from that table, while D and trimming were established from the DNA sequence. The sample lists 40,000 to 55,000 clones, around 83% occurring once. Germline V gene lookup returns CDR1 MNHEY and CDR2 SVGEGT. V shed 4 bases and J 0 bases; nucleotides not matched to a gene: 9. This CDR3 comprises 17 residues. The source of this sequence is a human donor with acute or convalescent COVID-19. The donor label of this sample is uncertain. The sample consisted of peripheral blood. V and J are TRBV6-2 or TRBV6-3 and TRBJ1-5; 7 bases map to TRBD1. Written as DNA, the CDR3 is TGTGCCAGCAGTTCCCCCTACAGGGGACGTAGCAATCAGCCCCAGCATTTT. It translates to CASSSPYRGRSNQPQHF.